This T cell receptor (beta chain) appears in the sequencing data of a study of beta chain features in type 1 diabetes. With regard to this clone: Antigen unknown.

V lost 5 bases to trimming and J lost 4 bases, with 10 bases between them. CDR1 and CDR2 (germline): SGHTA, FQGNSA. This CDR3 is built from 13 residues. Stem cell-like memory, regulatory, central memory and naive CD4+ cells were sorted via CD45RO/CCR7/CD25/CD127/CD95/CD27. Expressed TCRB transcripts were sequenced, since all the RNA that had been isolated was reverse transcribed. The method was immunoSEQ multiplex PCR; TCRdb's version includes in-frame clones alone and lacks a portion of them. The repertoire consists of 150,000 or so clones, with around 8.7% occurring once and the leading ten covering 0.55% to 0.85%. Study-wide points: The naive, central memory and Treg TCRB repertoires of patients appeared to be more similar to one another than those of healthy donors.

The sample taken for sequencing was central memory CD4+ T cells from blood. The rearrangement joins TRBV7-2 to TRBJ2-3, with D possibly being TRBD1 (5 bases). The TCR comes from a man in his late teens or twenties in good health. This CDR3 reads CASSAPTADTQYF. The CDR3 nucleotides are TGTGCCAGCAGCGCCCCGACAGCAGATACGCAGTATTTT.